Reported below is one T cell receptor beta chain. Its antigen is as yet unknown. The data are from a study of T cells expressing NK-cell markers. As for the study in general: Each TCR beta repertoire originated in sorted T cells that were CD3+CD56+NKG2C+, CD3+CD56+NKG2C- or CD3+CD56-NKG2C+. Most of the eight sequenced donors tested HCMV-seropositive; one tested seronegative.

Looked up from germline, CDR1 is SQVTM and CDR2 is ANQGSEA. This CDR3 is built from 16 residues. Study-wide findings and caveats: Where several donors were concerned, these clonotypes also led the CD3+CD56-NKG2C+ fraction.

cDNA encoding TCR beta was synthesized via 5'RACE template switching incorporating UMIs. TCRdb reprocessed the 5' RACE reads, with one entry per CDR3 protein and no DNA. The sample totals hundreds of thousands of distinct CDR3 sequences. Specimen: blood T cells: a sorted CD56 or NKG2C T cell subset, CD4+ or CD8+ T cells, or bulk PBMC T cells (not recorded which). The rearrangement uses TRBV29-1 and TRBJ2-7; TCRdb's D call, TRBD1, is unchecked because there is no DNA. This receptor was obtained from a woman between 18 and 70 years old in good health. The CDR3 is CSVGPRGSGASYEQYF.